The 17 T cell receptor beta chains presented below share a single source sample, sequenced in a study of blood T cell repertoires in COVID-19. Repertoires were generated with immunoSEQ multiplex PCR, while TCRdb's copy carries only in-frame clones and drops some. The data show 300,000 or so clones, 85% seen once. Sequencing was performed on peripheral blood. The receptor set was obtained from a woman between 45 and 65 years old with active or convalescent COVID-19.

In its sample, this clone was seen a few times. The chain recombines TRBV2 with TRBJ2-1; 7 nucleotides match TRBD1. With V trimmed by 3 bases and J by 4 bases, 6 bases remained unmatched. The CDR3 runs 15 residues. Germline lookup yields CDR1 SNHLY and CDR2 FYNNEI. The CDR3 reads CASSDEGAAYNEQFF. The DNA of the CDR3 is TGTGCCAGCAGTGACGAGGGGGCGGCTTACAATGAGCAGTTCTTC.

The chain joins TRBV2 to TRBJ1-1, with D unclear. V was cut by 7 bases and J by 1 base, with 10 bases left in between. In germline, CDR1 is SNHLY, CDR2 FYNNEI. The CDR3 runs to 13 residues. The DNA of the CDR3 is TGTGCCAGCACCGGTAGATGGAACACTGAAGCTTTCTTT. It yields the protein CASTGRWNTEAFF.

This chain joins TRBV6-4 and TRBJ1-6, with TRBD1 matching 9 bases. Germline lookup yields CDR1 MRHNA and CDR2 SNTAGT. The ends lost 0 bases at V and 6 bases at J; junction bases unmatched: 3. The CDR3 runs to 16 residues. CDR3 loop: CASSDSGQGVNSPLHF. For the CDR3, the DNA is TGTGCCAGCAGTGACTCGGGACAGGGAGTTAATTCACCCCTCCACTTT.

This clone was observed once. This sequence joins TRBV19 and TRBJ1-1; TRBD1 agrees at 7 bases. Per the germline V gene, CDR1 is LNHDA and CDR2 is SQIVND (reference sequence). V dropped 3 bases and J dropped 0; count of bases not matched to a gene: 4. The CDR3 sequence is 15 residues long. The CDR3 DNA sequence: TGTGCCAGTAGTATCGGGACAGTCTTGAACACTGAAGCTTTCTTT. It translates to CASSIGTVLNTEAFF.

This chain uses TRBV28 with TRBJ1-4; D is undetermined. CDR1 and CDR2 (germline): MDHEN, SYDVKM. Deletions cut 3 bases from V and 6 bases from J, with 14 bases between. The CDR3 sequence is 15 residues long. CDR3 DNA sequence: TGTGCCAGCAGTTTTGCGGCAGCGGGTGATGAAAAACTGTTTTTT. Its translation: CASSFAAAGDEKLFF.

The gene calls are TRBV15 and TRBJ1-5; no clear D gene. There are 13 residues in the CDR3. V was cut by 0 bases and J by 3 bases, with 3 bases left in between. The germline V gene encodes CDR1 LNHNV and CDR2 YYDKDF (reference sequence). The CDR3: CATSRDINQPQHF. CDR3 DNA: TGTGCCACCAGCAGAGATATCAATCAGCCCCAGCATTTT.

Only one count was recorded for this clone. The rearrangement links TRBV11-1 to TRBJ2-3; 11 positions match TRBD2. The CDR3 extends over 15 amino acids. Trimming at V came to 6 bases and at J to 6 bases, leaving 8 bases not matched to a gene. Germline assignment: CDR1 SGHAT and CDR2 FQDESV (reference sequence). The CDR3 protein is CASRSLAGAADTQYF. The CDR3 DNA follows: TGTGCCAGCAGATCACTAGCGGGGGCCGCGGATACGCAGTATTTT.

As to this clone: This specimen includes other DNA sequences encoding the same CDR3. The chain is built from TRBV7-9 and TRBJ1-2, with 10 positions matching TRBD1. CDR3 size: 13 residues. The V gene's germline CDR1 is SEHNR and CDR2 FQNEAQ (reference sequence). Trimming took 1 base from V and 7 from J; bases not matched to a gene: 0. The CDR3 sequence is CASSLGQGAGYTF. The CDR3 coding sequence is TGTGCCAGCAGCTTAGGACAGGGGGCTGGCTACACCTTC.

This sequence joins TRBV28 and TRBJ1-5; 8 bases map to TRBD1. Germline values: CDR1 MDHEN, CDR2 SYDVKM. The CDR3 length is 15 residues. V shed 2 bases, J shed 11 bases, and the junction held 11 bases outside the gene matches. The CDR3 region is CASSLNGRGPETQHF. For the CDR3, the DNA is TGTGCCAGCAGTTTAAATGGCAGGGGGCCCGAGACCCAGCATTTT.

V usage is TRBV29-1 and J usage is TRBJ1-1; weak D call: TRBD1 (5 bases). The CDR3 loop spans 15 amino acids. The germline V gene encodes CDR1 SQVTM and CDR2 ANQGSEA. Deletions cut 4 bases from V and 0 bases from J, with 15 bases between. In nucleotides, the CDR3 is TGCAGCGTTGCGGACGGCGGGGGTATGAACACTGAAGCTTTCTTT. It yields the protein CSVADGGGMNTEAFF. The full variable domain, in which reference TRBV29-1 and TRBJ1-1 provide the parts outside the CDR3, is SAVISQKPSRDICQRGTSLTIQCQVDSQVTMMFWYRQQPGQSLTLIATANQGSEATYESGFVIDKFPISRPNLTFSTLTVSNMSPEDSSIYLCSVADGGGMNTEAFFGQGTRLTVV.

The CDR3 is CASSRAGIQDTQYF. Written as DNA, the CDR3 is TGTGCCAGCTCCCGGGCAGGGATCCAAGATACGCAGTATTTT. The chain uses TRBV2 and TRBJ2-3, with D possibly matching TRBD1 (5 bases). The V end lost 8 bases, the J end lost 5 bases, and 17 bases lay between the germline ends. Looked up from germline, CDR1 is SNHLY and CDR2 is FYNNEI. There are 14 residues in the CDR3. Looking up the rest from reference TRBV2 and TRBJ2-3 gives the full variable domain: EPEVTQTPSHQVTQMGQEVILRCVPISNHLYFYWYRQILGQKVEFLVSFYNNEISEKSEIFDDQFSVERPDGSNFTLKIRSTKLEDSAMYFCASSRAGIQDTQYFGPGTRLTVL.

The V gene is TRBV18, the J gene TRBJ1-5; 9 bases fit TRBD1. Germline CDR1 and CDR2: KGHSH and LQKENI. The CDR3 is made up of 16 amino acids. Losses at the gene ends were 3 bases for V and 6 bases for J; bases not matched to a gene: 9. The CDR3 is CASSPEGQGFGQPQHF. The CDR3 nucleotides read TGTGCCAGCTCACCCGAGGGACAGGGTTTTGGTCAGCCCCAGCATTTT.

The chain carries TRBV2 and TRBJ1-1, with TRBD1 as a possible D gene (5 bases). Germline CDR1 SNHLY, CDR2 FYNNEI. Trimming cost V 3 bases and J 2 bases, with 16 bases left between them. The CDR3 spans 16 residues. Here the CDR3 DNA reads TGTGCCAGCAGTGAGCTTTTAGGACAACCAAACACTGAAGCTTTCTTT. Its translation is CASSELLGQPNTEAFF. Filled out from reference TRBV2 and TRBJ1-1, the complete variable domain reads EPEVTQTPSHQVTQMGQEVILRCVPISNHLYFYWYRQILGQKVEFLVSFYNNEISEKSEIFDDQFSVERPDGSNFTLKIRSTKLEDSAMYFCASSELLGQPNTEAFFGQGTRLTVV.

The chain links TRBV2 to TRBJ1-2; TRBD1 aligns across 11 bases. The germline gives CDR1 SNHLY, CDR2 FYNNEI. The trim removed 0 bases at V and 4 bases at J, leaving 10 bases unmatched. The CDR3 loop spans 18 amino acids. The CDR3 bases are TGTGCCAGCAGTGAAGCGCTTTTGGGACAGGGGGGCACCTATGGCTACACCTTC. It yields the protein CASSEALLGQGGTYGYTF.

The chain combines TRBV9 with TRBJ2-3; D may be TRBD2 (6 bases). With 6 bases removed from V and 5 bases from J, the gap between germline ends came to 13 bases. Per the germline V gene, CDR1 is SGDLS and CDR2 is YYNGEE. The CDR3 totals 13 residues. The CDR3 DNA reads as TGTGCCAGCAACCGGAGGGCCGAAGATACGCAGTATTTT. Encoded protein: CASNRRAEDTQYF. The whole variable domain, remainder taken from reference TRBV9 and TRBJ2-3, is DSGVTQTPKHLITATGQRVTLRCSPRSGDLSVYWYQQSLDQGLQFLIQYYNGEERAKGNILERFSAQQFPDLHSELNLSSLELGDSALYFCASNRRAEDTQYFGPGTRLTVL.

The V and J genes are TRBV5-1 and TRBJ2-1, with D possibly matching TRBD2 (5 bases). The CDR3 has 16 residues. Germline values: CDR1 SGHRS, CDR2 YFSETQ. Trimming cost V 0 bases and J 2 bases, with 12 bases left between them. The CDR3: CASSLAGGSTYNEQFF. In nucleotides, the CDR3 is TGCGCCAGCAGCTTGGCCGGCGGGTCCACCTACAATGAGCAGTTCTTC.

The chain links TRBV18 to TRBJ2-7; possible D gene TRBD2, 5 bases. Looked up from germline, CDR1 is KGHSH and CDR2 is LQKENI. Trimming cost V 5 bases and J 0 bases, with 17 bases left between them. The CDR3 has 16 amino acids. In DNA, the CDR3 is TGTGCCAGCTCAAACTCAGGCCGGGGAAGCTCCTACGAGCAGTACTTC. Encoded protein: CASSNSGRGSSYEQYF.